A selection of T cell receptor beta chains follows, all from one sample in a study of T cell responses to AZD1222 COVID-19 vaccine. Clones were sequenced by immunoSEQ multiplex PCR, and TCRdb holds only the in-frame ones, with some missing. The table has roughly 100,000 clones, around nine tenths seen once. Sequences were derived from peripheral blood, sampled on day 0 of AZD1222 vaccination. The receptors originated from an adult in good health. The CDR3 runs from the conserved cysteine through the conserved F or W. A D gene is named only where the DNA matches it firmly. The size entry is marked missing in some rows and otherwise reads once, few, many or a size class.

- TRBJ1-1 TRBV5-4 15 - CASSLRGGLNTEAFF TGTGCCAGCAGCTTGCGGGGGGGACTGAACACTGAAGCTTTCTTT
- TRBJ1-2 TRBV4-1 19 - CASSQGKVGQRLLEDGYTF TGCGCCAGCAGCCAAGGGAAGGTCGGGCAGAGATTACTAGAGGATGGCTACACCTTC
- TRBJ2-2 TRBV7-3 18 - CASSITALRGVVTGELFF TGTGCCAGCAGCATTACTGCGTTAAGGGGGGTAGTCACCGGGGAGCTGTTTTTT
- TRBJ2-7 TRBV7-6 15 TRBD1 CASSRLGDSSYEQYF TGTGCCAGCAGCCGCCTTGGGGACAGCTCCTACGAGCAGTACTTC
- TRBJ1-1 TRBV7-4 16 - CASSHRPWSGDTEAFF TGTGCCAGCAGCCACCGCCCGTGGAGTGGGGACACTGAAGCTTTCTTT
- TRBJ2-1 TRBV5-1 16 - CASKEGFTGRGDEQFF TGCGCCAGCAAAGAAGGGTTCACGGGTCGTGGCGATGAGCAGTTCTTC
- TRBJ2-1 TRBV2 14 TRBD1 CASSETTGANEQFF TGTGCCAGCAGTGAAACGACAGGGGCCAATGAGCAGTTCTTC
- TRBJ1-1 TRBV15 15 TRBD1 CATSPRTGVVGEAFF TGTGCCACCAGCCCACGGACAGGGGTTGTGGGAGAAGCTTTCTTT
- TRBJ1-1 TRBV28 12 - CASSLGNTEAFF TGTGCCAGCAGTTTGGGGAACACTGAAGCTTTCTTT
- TRBJ2-1 TRBV10-2 21 - CASRDRPRTATSGGTYNEQFF TGCGCCAGCAGGGATCGCCCCCGGACAGCGACTAGTGGGGGAACCTACAATGAGCAGTTCTTC
- TRBJ2-1 TRBV5-5 17 TRBD1 CASSLISTGGPYNEQFF TGTGCCAGCAGCCTCATCTCAACAGGGGGACCTTACAATGAGCAGTTCTTC
- TRBJ1-2 TRBV30 11 - CACEGVYGYTF TGTGCCTGCGAAGGAGTCTATGGCTACACCTTC
- TRBJ1-1 TRBV9 13 - CASSVSGFAEAFF TGTGCCAGCAGCGTATCAGGGTTCGCTGAAGCTTTCTTT
- TRBJ1-2 TRBV5-1 14 TRBD1 CASSTDRGPKGYTF TGCGCCAGCAGCACCGACAGGGGGCCTAAGGGCTACACCTTC
- TRBJ2-7 TRBV12-5 15 - CASGPTGRLSYEQYF TGTGCTAGTGGCCCCACAGGGCGATTATCCTACGAGCAGTACTTC
- TRBJ1-2 TRBV5-4 16 TRBD1 CASSAWGQDPNYGYTF TGTGCCAGCAGCGCCTGGGGACAGGACCCTAACTATGGCTACACCTTC
- TRBJ1-3 TRBV5-1 17 TRBD1 CASSSTSGGLSGNTIYF TGCGCCAGCAGCTCTACGTCAGGGGGCCTCTCTGGAAACACCATATATTTT
- TRBJ1-4 TRBV19 15 - CASSISSGDNEKLFF TGTGCCAGTAGTATTTCCTCAGGGGATAATGAAAAACTGTTTTTT
- TRBJ2-3 TRBV29-1 14 TRBD2 CSAVRTSGTDTQYF TGCAGCGCCGTACGGACTAGTGGCACAGATACGCAGTATTTT
few TRBJ1-1 TRBV29-1 13 - CSVVGGTGTEAFF TGCAGCGTTGTGGGAGGGACTGGCACTGAAGCTTTCTTT
- TRBJ1-5 TRBV4-1 17 TRBD1 CASSQEPGQGASRPQHF TGCGCCAGCAGCCAAGAACCTGGGCAGGGGGCTAGTCGGCCCCAGCATTTT
- TRBJ2-1 TRBV19 13 - CASSGGTYNEQFF TGTGCCAGTAGTGGGGGGACCTACAATGAGCAGTTCTTC
once TRBJ1-2 TRBV7-2 14 - CASRPQYRGPGYTF TGTGCCAGCAGACCTCAATACCGGGGCCCCGGCTACACCTTC
- TRBJ2-2 TRBV19 16 - CASSIGVGAHTGELFF TGTGCCAGTAGTATAGGCGTGGGGGCCCACACCGGGGAGCTGTTTTTT
- TRBJ1-5 TRBV3-1/TRBV3-2 15 - CASSQETGPNQPQHF TGTGCCAGCAGCCAAGAGACCGGGCCGAATCAGCCCCAGCATTTT
- TRBJ2-2 TRBV6-5 15 - CATQWGERHTGELFF TGTGCCACACAGTGGGGAGAAAGACACACCGGGGAGCTGTTTTTT
- TRBJ1-3 TRBV19 15 TRBD1 CASRGLDRDGNTIYF TGTGCCAGTAGGGGACTGGACAGGGATGGAAACACCATATATTTT
- TRBJ1-2 TRBV7-3 13 - CASSESDGYGYTF TGTGCCAGCAGCGAATCGGACGGGTATGGCTACACCTTC
once TRBJ2-3 TRBV7-3 14 TRBD2 CASAGAGESDTQYF TGTGCCAGCGCGGGAGCCGGGGAATCAGATACGCAGTATTTT
- TRBJ2-5 TRBV18 14 - CASSPPQLGETQYF TGTGCCAGCTCACCACCGCAACTGGGGGAGACCCAGTACTTC
- TRBJ2-3 TRBV10-3 13 - CATAYQGGDTQYF TGTGCCACAGCGTATCAGGGGGGAGATACGCAGTATTTT
- TRBJ2-5 TRBV7-8 15 TRBD1 CASSFRDRVRETQYF TGTGCCAGCAGCTTCCGGGACAGGGTGAGAGAGACCCAGTACTTC
few TRBJ1-2 TRBV14 17 - CASSLDSPGRGNYGYTF TGTGCCAGCAGCCTCGACTCCCCGGGCAGGGGAAATTATGGCTACACCTTC
few TRBJ1-2 TRBV7-2 15 - CASSSPGRDRYGYTF TGTGCCAGCAGCTCCCCGGGCAGGGATAGGTATGGCTACACCTTC
- TRBJ2-2 TRBV19 17 - CASSIDRGQGSTGELFF TGTGCCAGTAGTATAGATCGTGGGCAGGGTAGCACCGGGGAGCTGTTTTTT
- TRBJ1-1 TRBV27 14 - CASSFSGSNTEAFF TGTGCCAGCAGTTTCTCAGGGTCGAACACTGAAGCTTTCTTT
- TRBJ2-7 TRBV19 13 - CASSIGGIHEQYF TGTGCCAGTAGTATTGGGGGGATCCACGAGCAGTACTTC
- TRBJ2-3 TRBV19 17 - CASSPETQWGAPDTQYF TGTGCCAGTAGTCCGGAAACACAGTGGGGGGCCCCCGATACGCAGTATTTT
- TRBJ2-6 TRBV19 18 - CASRPLRESFSGANVLTF TGTGCCAGTAGACCTCTGCGAGAGAGTTTCTCTGGGGCCAACGTCCTGACTTTC
- TRBJ2-7 TRBV5-4 15 TRBD1 CASSLVGTVPYEQYF TGTGCCAGCAGCTTGGTTGGGACAGTACCTTACGAGCAGTACTTC
- TRBJ1-1 TRBV15 16 TRBD1 CATSLRGQGLNTEAFF TGTGCCACCAGCCTAAGGGGACAGGGACTGAACACTGAAGCTTTCTTT
- TRBJ1-2 TRBV11-2 13 - CASSPGRNYGYTF TGTGCCAGCAGCCCCGGACGGAACTATGGCTACACCTTC
once TRBJ1-2 TRBV11-2 14 - CASSLDSGNYGYTF TGTGCCAGCAGCTTAGATTCAGGCAACTATGGCTACACCTTC
once TRBJ1-3 TRBV5-1 16 - CASSNRDPFSGNTIYF TGCGCCAGCAGCAACCGGGACCCCTTCTCTGGAAACACCATATATTTT
- TRBJ2-3 TRBV4-2 16 TRBD2 CASSQVERGGGDTQYF TGTGCCAGCAGCCAAGTGGAGCGGGGGGGCGGAGATACGCAGTATTTT
- TRBJ2-1 TRBV10-3 14 TRBD2 CAINPGLGYNEQFF TGTGCCATCAACCCGGGACTAGGGTACAATGAGCAGTTCTTC
- TRBJ2-7 TRBV27 17 TRBD2 CASSRGGVAGSSYEQYF TGTGCCAGCAGTCGCGGCGGGGTAGCGGGGTCTTCCTACGAGCAGTACTTC
- TRBJ2-7 TRBV18 13 TRBD2 CASSPLAGREQYF TGTGCCAGCTCACCTCTAGCGGGGAGGGAGCAGTACTTC
- TRBJ2-3 TRBV2 16 - CASRVLARVSTDTQYF TGTGCCAGCAGGGTGTTGGCCAGGGTCAGCACAGATACGCAGTATTTT
- TRBJ1-2 TRBV29-1 14 TRBD1 CSVDRQGLNYGYTF TGCAGCGTTGACCGACAGGGACTTAACTATGGCTACACCTTC
- TRBJ1-4 TRBV7-2 13 - CASSFSDTAKLFF TGTGCCAGCAGCTTTTCAGACACGGCAAAACTGTTTTTT
- TRBJ1-2 TRBV9 17 TRBD1 CASSALRSGTAPYGYTF TGTGCCAGCAGCGCCTTAAGATCTGGGACAGCCCCCTATGGCTACACCTTC
- TRBJ2-1 TRBV4-1 14 - CASSQDSDYEKQFF TGCGCCAGCAGCCAAGATTCGGATTACGAGAAGCAGTTCTTC
- TRBJ1-2 TRBV11-2 13 - CASSPQETYGYTF TGTGCCAGCAGCCCACAGGAGACCTATGGCTACACCTTC
- TRBJ1-3 TRBV9 15 - CASSVGFSLGNTIYF TGTGCCAGCAGCGTAGGGTTCTCTCTCGGAAACACCATATATTTT